The 21 T cell receptor beta chains below all came from one sample that was sequenced in a study of spatial heterogeneity in lung cancer. TCRdb called the 5' RACE reads again in MiXCR, with one record for every CDR3 protein. The data contain about 70,000 distinct CDR3 sequences, roughly 9% of them singletons. Time point given: blood at routine non-recurrence follow-up after resection. The sample in question was PBMCs, obtained at follow-up. Source of these receptors: a female donor with early-stage non-small cell lung cancer.

In its sample, this clonotype was seen a few times. V gene TRBV7-9 combines with J gene TRBJ2-5; no firm D call. From germline, CDR1 is SEHNR and CDR2 FQNEAQ (reference sequence). The germline V and J ends were trimmed by 5 bases and 4 bases, with 11 bases remaining between them. The CDR3 spans 13 residues. The CDR3 loop reads CASSPSMGETQYF. Here the CDR3 DNA reads TGTGCCAGCAGCCCTAGTATGGGAGAGACCCAGTACTTC.

Many counts were recorded for this clonotype. The rearrangement links TRBV5-1 to TRBJ2-1; tentative D call: TRBD1 (7 bases). CDR1 is SGHRS and CDR2 is YFSETQ in the germline V gene. The ends were cut back, 6 bases at V and 6 bases at J, with 31 bases in the middle. This CDR3 region has 19 residues. The CDR3 DNA reads as TGCGCCAGCACGTTGACTCCGGGGCTAGTAGCAGGGGGGCGCAATGAGCAGTTCTTC. This translates into CASTLTPGLVAGGRNEQFF. Drawing the rest from reference TRBV5-1 and TRBJ2-1, the complete variable domain is KAGVTQTPRYLIKTRGQQVTLSCSPISGHRSVSWYQQTPGQGLQFLFEYFSETQRNKGNFPGRFSGRQFSNSRSEMNVSTLELGDSALYLCASTLTPGLVAGGRNEQFFGPGTRLTVL.

This clonotype has at least ten counts. The chain carries TRBV7-3 and TRBJ2-1, with no clear D. This CDR3 comprises 15 residues. The V end lost 1 base, the J end lost 8 bases, and 15 bases lay between the germline ends. CDR1 is SGHTA and CDR2 is FQGTGA in the germline V gene. CDR3 DNA: TGTGCCAGCAGCTTAAGGCCCACGAGGATAGATGAGCAGTTCTTC. Amino acids: CASSLRPTRIDEQFF.

This clonotype was seen ten or more times. This chain joins TRBV18 and TRBJ1-1; 8 bases are a match to TRBD1. The V gene end was trimmed by 2 bases and the J gene end by 0 bases; junction bases not matched to a gene: 2. The CDR3 runs to 15 residues. Germline V gene sequence: CDR1 KGHSH, CDR2 LQKENI. The CDR3 sequence: CASSPRTGMNTEAFF. DNA for the CDR3: TGTGCCAGCTCACCAAGGACAGGGATGAACACTGAAGCTTTCTTT.

This clonotype occurred many times. CDR3 nucleotides: TGTGCCAGCAGCCAACCGCAAGGGCCCCAGCATTTT. This sequence encodes CASSQPQGPQHF. The gene calls are TRBV7-8 and TRBJ1-5; no clear D gene. Germline V gene lookup returns CDR1 SGHVS and CDR2 FQNEAQ. Trimming removed 5 bases from V and 9 bases from J, with 11 bases in between. This CDR3 is 12 amino acids long.

This clonotype has a count of ten or more. The rearrangement links TRBV20-1 to TRBJ2-7; D call uncertain. CDR1 and CDR2 from the germline V gene are DFQATT and SNEGSKA (reference sequence). V lost 0 bases to trimming and J lost 0 bases, with 9 bases between them. CDR3 length equals 14 residues. The CDR3 DNA reads as TGCAGTGCTAGAGAGGGGATTAGCTCCTACGAGCAGTACTTC. Its translation: CSAREGISSYEQYF.

This clonotype showed up just a few times. The chain employs TRBV24-1 and TRBJ2-7; 8 bases agree with TRBD2. Germline loops: CDR1 KGHDR, CDR2 SFDVKD. The CDR3 contains 15 residues. The junction had 4 bases not matched to a gene; V was cut back by 4 bases and J by 0 bases. CDR3 residues: CATSDPREGSYEQYF. The CDR3 DNA reads TGTGCCACCAGTGACCCCCGGGAGGGCTCCTACGAGCAGTACTTC.

This clonotype was recorded once. This chain connects TRBV5-5 to TRBJ1-5, with a possible D match to TRBD1 (6 bases). Germline V gives CDR1 SGHKS, CDR2 YYEKEE (reference sequence). Trimming left V 4 bases short and J 3 bases short, with 23 bases between. The CDR3 runs 18 residues. The CDR3 DNA reads as TGTGCCAGCAGCCCCGAACTACAGGGAAATATTGACAATCAGCCCCAGCATTTT. Translating it yields CASSPELQGNIDNQPQHF.

The chain links TRBV24-1 to TRBJ2-2; D is unresolved. The CDR3 consists of 14 residues. The V gene lost 4 bases and the J gene lost 5 bases, with 10 bases spanning the gap. Per the germline V gene, CDR1 is KGHDR and CDR2 is SFDVKD. Here the CDR3 DNA reads TGTGCCACCAGTGAGCACTCGCTAACCGGGGAGCTGTTTTTT. As protein: CATSEHSLTGELFF.

This clonotype was recorded many times. V usage is TRBV18 and J usage is TRBJ2-3; D is undetermined. Trimming removed 2 bases at V and 2 bases at J, with 8 bases between. The CDR3 extends over 14 amino acids. From germline, CDR1 is KGHSH and CDR2 LQKENI. The CDR3 nucleotides are TGTGCCAGCTCACCAGTCTCGAACACAGATACGCAGTATTTT. This gives the protein CASSPVSNTDTQYF.

The table lists this clonotype with many counts. V gene TRBV28 combines with J gene TRBJ2-1; D might be TRBD2 (5 bases). The CDR3 has 15 residues. V shed 5 bases and J shed 0 bases, with 11 bases lying between them. Germline values: CDR1 MDHEN, CDR2 SYDVKM. The CDR3 sequence: CASSESGTSYNEQFF. Written as DNA, the CDR3 is TGTGCCAGCAGTGAAAGCGGCACCTCCTACAATGAGCAGTTCTTC.

This clonotype occurred many times. The rearrangement joins TRBV20-1 to TRBJ1-2; D gene uncertain. Trimming stripped 2 bases from V and 6 bases from J, with 10 bases between. Germline CDR1 and CDR2: DFQATT and SNEGSKA (reference sequence). CDR3 size: 12 residues. The CDR3 nucleotides read TGCAGTGCTAGACGGGGATACGATGGCTACACCTTC. Translated: CSARRGYDGYTF.

This clonotype was counted ten times or more. The V gene is TRBV14, the J gene TRBJ1-2; D remains unclear. Trimming shortened V by 0 bases and J by 4 bases, and 6 bases separated the two germline ends. The CDR3 loop spans 13 amino acids. Germline CDR1 is SGHDN and CDR2 is FVKESK. In DNA form, the CDR3 reads TGTGCCAGCAGCCAAGACCAGGCCTATGGCTACACCTTC. As protein: CASSQDQAYGYTF.

Ten or more counts support this clonotype. The rearrangement uses TRBV29-1 and TRBJ2-2, with D possibly being TRBD1 (6 bases). V was cut by 8 bases and J by 0 bases, with 10 bases left in between. Germline V gene lookup returns CDR1 SQVTM and CDR2 ANQGSEA. The CDR3 runs to 13 residues. The CDR3 DNA is TGCAGCTCGGGACAAACGAACACCGGGGAGCTGTTTTTT. Its translation is CSSGQTNTGELFF.

The chain links TRBV9 to TRBJ2-7; TRBD1 matches at 7 bases. Germline CDR1 is SGDLS and CDR2 is YYNGEE. V shed 3 bases and J 0 bases; nucleotides not matched to a gene: 0. The CDR3 extends over 13 amino acids. CDR3 DNA: TGTGCCAGCAGCGGGGACAGCTCCTACGAGCAGTACTTC. Residues: CASSGDSSYEQYF.

This clonotype was recorded at least ten times. The V call is TRBV3-1, the J call TRBJ2-1; 10 bases align to TRBD2. Trimming removed 4 bases from V and 4 bases from J; junction bases left unmatched: 4. CDR1 is LGHDT, CDR2 YNNKEL, per germline (reference sequence). The CDR3 length is 15 residues. The CDR3 DNA reads TGTGCCAGCAGCCCGGCTAGCGGGAGTTACAATGAGCAGTTCTTC. It encodes CASSPASGSYNEQFF.

The V call is TRBV10-1, the J call TRBJ2-7; 7 nucleotides line up with TRBD2. CDR3 size: 13 residues. Germline CDR1 and CDR2: WNHNN and SYGVQD (reference sequence). Trimming cost V 5 bases and J 3 bases; bases outside gene matches: 4. CDR3 sequence reads: CASSPSGIYEQYF. As DNA, the CDR3 is TGCGCCAGCAGTCCAAGCGGGATCTACGAGCAGTACTTC.

J is TRBJ1-5 and V is TRBV7-8; 7 nucleotides match TRBD1. Germline CDR1 reads SGHVS; CDR2 reads FQNEAQ. The V gene end was trimmed by 8 bases and the J gene end by 7 bases; junction bases not matched to a gene: 5. The CDR3 consists of 12 residues. The CDR3 bases are TGTGCCAGCGGGGGGGGACAGCAGCCCCAGCATTTT. It codes for CASGGGQQPQHF.

This chain uses TRBV7-9 with TRBJ1-4; possibly TRBD1 for D (6 bases). Germline CDR1 reads SEHNR; CDR2 reads FQNEAQ (reference sequence). V lost 5 bases and J lost 8, with 18 bases in between. This CDR3 has 15 residues. The CDR3 region is CASSPGQGRWEKLFF. CDR3 bases: TGTGCCAGCAGCCCAGGTCAGGGGAGGTGGGAAAAACTGTTTTTT.

This chain links TRBV2 with TRBJ2-1; 10 nucleotides line up with TRBD2. The CDR3 length is 14 residues. Germline loops: CDR1 SNHLY, CDR2 FYNNEI. The junction had 7 bases not matched to a gene; V was cut back by 7 bases and J by 7 bases. CDR3: CASNPSGRGNEQFF. In DNA form, the CDR3 reads TGTGCCAGCAATCCTAGCGGGAGAGGGAATGAGCAGTTCTTC.

This clonotype was observed many times. The CDR3 DNA is TGTGCCAGCAGCTCCCTTCGGCCAGGATTCTACGAGCAGTACTTC. It yields the protein CASSSLRPGFYEQYF. This chain joins TRBV7-9 and TRBJ2-7; D is unresolved. The ends were cut back, 4 bases at V and 3 bases at J, with 16 bases in the middle. Germline values: CDR1 SEHNR, CDR2 FQNEAQ (reference sequence). This CDR3 has 15 residues.